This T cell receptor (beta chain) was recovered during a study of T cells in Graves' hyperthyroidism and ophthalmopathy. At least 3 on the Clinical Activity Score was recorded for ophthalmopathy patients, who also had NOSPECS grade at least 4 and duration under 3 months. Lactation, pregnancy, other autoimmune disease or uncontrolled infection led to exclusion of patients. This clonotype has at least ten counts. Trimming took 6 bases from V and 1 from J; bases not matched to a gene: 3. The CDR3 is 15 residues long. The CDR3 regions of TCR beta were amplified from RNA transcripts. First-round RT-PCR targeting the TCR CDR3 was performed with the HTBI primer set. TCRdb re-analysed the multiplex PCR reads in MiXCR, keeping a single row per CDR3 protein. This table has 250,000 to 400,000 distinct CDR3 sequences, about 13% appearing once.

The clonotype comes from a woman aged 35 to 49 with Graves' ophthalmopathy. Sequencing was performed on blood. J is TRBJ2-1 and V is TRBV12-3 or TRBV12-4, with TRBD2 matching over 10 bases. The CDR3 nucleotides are TGTGCCAGCAGGGATAGCGGGGGGTCCTACAATGAGCAGTTCTTC. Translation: CASRDSGGSYNEQFF.